Below are 32 T cell receptor beta chains sequenced from a single sample in a study of a mutant IDH1 vaccine in newly diagnosed glioma. Using immunoSEQ multiplex PCR, the repertoire was profiled, and TCRdb retains in-frame clones only, with some absent. The sample holds about 38,000 clones; roughly three quarters are singletons and the top ten take approximately 9%. Time point specified: baseline, week 1 (first vaccination visit). Described treatment: pre-vaccination baseline after standard-of-care therapy. The sequences come from PBMCs, collected from a glioma patient treated with radiotherapy, temozolomide or both. The receptors were sampled from a middle-aged man with glioma. Some clones in this sample may be carry-over from other donors' samples.

The chain joins TRBV5-1 to TRBJ2-1, with D perhaps TRBD2 (5 bases). The CDR3 consists of 14 residues. CDR1 is SGHRS, CDR2 YFSETQ, per germline. The V end was cut by 0 bases, the J end by 9 bases, with 13 bases between. The chain's CDR3 is CASSLEVSRGEQFF. CDR3 nucleotide sequence: TGCGCCAGCAGCTTGGAAGTCAGCCGGGGTGAGCAGTTCTTC.

This chain links TRBV6-1 with TRBJ2-1; D is perhaps TRBD1 or TRBD2 (5 bases each). The CDR3 sequence is 14 residues long. The V gene's germline CDR1 is MNHNS and CDR2 SASEGT. Trimming took 8 bases from V and 2 from J, leaving 13 bases between them. DNA for the CDR3: TGTGCCAGCGGGGGACCTACGCCCTACAATGAGCAGTTCTTC. Its protein is CASGGPTPYNEQFF.

V usage is TRBV5-1 and J usage is TRBJ2-7, with D possibly matching TRBD2 (6 bases). V was shortened by 3 bases and J by 6 bases, with 7 bases between the two germline ends. There are 11 residues in the CDR3. Germline CDR1 SGHRS, CDR2 YFSETQ. CDR3 nucleotide sequence: TGCGCCAGCAGCTGGGGGGTCGAGCAGTACTTC. As protein: CASSWGVEQYF.

This clone was recorded a few times. The chain links TRBV5-1 to TRBJ1-5; no definite D call. The V end was cut by 6 bases, the J end by 2 bases, with 12 bases between. Germline V gene lookup returns CDR1 SGHRS and CDR2 YFSETQ. The CDR3 loop spans 14 amino acids. CDR3 in amino acids: CASTGLPGNQPQHF. The CDR3 DNA is TGCGCCAGCACCGGGCTCCCTGGCAATCAGCCCCAGCATTTT.

This clone was seen once. This sequence joins TRBV9 and TRBJ2-7; D remains unclear. The CDR3 length is 11 residues. Looked up from germline, CDR1 is SGDLS and CDR2 is YYNGEE. V lost 4 bases, J lost 6 bases, and 8 bases lay in between. The CDR3 nucleotides read TGTGCCAGCAGCTCAGGTGGCGAGCAGTACTTC. Protein product: CASSSGGEQYF. Complete variable domain (other parts from reference TRBV9 and TRBJ2-7): DSGVTQTPKHLITATGQRVTLRCSPRSGDLSVYWYQQSLDQGLQFLIQYYNGEERAKGNILERFSAQQFPDLHSELNLSSLELGDSALYFCASSSGGEQYFGPGTRLTVT.

This clone is deemed medium-sized (0.01 to 0.1%). The chain combines TRBV6-4 with TRBJ1-6, with D maybe TRBD1 (5 bases). The germline CDR1 and CDR2 sequences are MRHNA and SNTAGT. Trimming cost V 3 bases and J 5 bases, with 5 bases left between them. The CDR3 is 13 amino acids. CDR3 protein: CASSEGDNSPLHF. In nucleotides, the CDR3 is TGTGCCAGCAGTGAAGGGGATAATTCACCCCTCCACTTT.

V and J are TRBV7-9 and TRBJ2-3; no definite D call. Trimming pared 5 bases from V and 0 bases from J, leaving 15 bases between. Per germline, CDR1 SEHNR and CDR2 FQNEAQ (reference sequence). This CDR3 comprises 16 residues. This CDR3 reads CASSQETGRSTDTQYF. Written as DNA, the CDR3 is TGTGCCAGCAGCCAAGAGACTGGTAGGAGCACAGATACGCAGTATTTT.

V gene TRBV2 combines with J gene TRBJ1-5; D gene ambiguous. Trimming removed 2 bases from V and 3 bases from J, with 11 bases in between. Germline loops: CDR1 SNHLY, CDR2 FYNNEI. This CDR3 has 15 amino acids. CDR3 loop: CASSEYRQSNQPQHF. CDR3 DNA sequence: TGTGCCAGCAGTGAATACCGACAATCCAATCAGCCCCAGCATTTT.

The rearrangement uses TRBV19 and TRBJ1-3; D remains ambiguous. CDR3 size: 14 residues. Trimming took 5 bases from V and 0 from J, leaving 8 bases between them. Germline loops: CDR1 LNHDA, CDR2 SQIVND (reference sequence). The CDR3 nucleotides read TGTGCCAGTAGTCACCGGAGCTCTGGAAACACCATATATTTT. It codes for CASSHRSSGNTIYF.

The chain is built from TRBV10-2 and TRBJ2-7; 12 nucleotides match TRBD2. The CDR3 is made up of 16 amino acids. Per germline, CDR1 WSHSY and CDR2 SAAADI. Trimming took 7 bases from V and 1 from J; bases not matched to a gene: 8. CDR3 nucleotides: TGCGCCAGCAACTCAGCGACTAGCGGGGGATCCTACGAGCAGTACTTC. This translates into CASNSATSGGSYEQYF.

The rearrangement uses TRBV2 and TRBJ1-5, with D perhaps TRBD1 (6 bases). The CDR3 runs 14 residues. Trimming removed 1 base from V and 6 bases from J, with 10 bases in between. Germline V gene data show CDR1 as SNHLY and CDR2 as FYNNEI. The CDR3 region is CASSEVLQGQPQHF. CDR3 bases: TGTGCCAGCAGTGAAGTGTTACAGGGTCAGCCCCAGCATTTT. Full variable domain (rest looked up from reference TRBV2 and TRBJ1-5): EPEVTQTPSHQVTQMGQEVILRCVPISNHLYFYWYRQILGQKVEFLVSFYNNEISEKSEIFDDQFSVERPDGSNFTLKIRSTKLEDSAMYFCASSEVLQGQPQHFGDGTRLSIL.

This chain joins TRBV4-1 and TRBJ2-1, with TRBD1 identical over 9 bases. Trimming at V came to 2 bases and at J to 8 bases, leaving 10 bases not matched to a gene. In germline, CDR1 is MGHRA, CDR2 YSYEKL. This CDR3 is built from 16 residues. The CDR3 coding sequence is TGCGCCAGCAGCCAAAACGCACAGGGGGCCCCTTATGAGCAGTTCTTC. This codes for CASSQNAQGAPYEQFF.

The chain links TRBV5-4 to TRBJ2-7; D may be TRBD1 (5 bases). There are 14 residues in the CDR3. Trimming cost V 7 bases and J 3 bases, with 17 bases left between them. Looked up from germline, CDR1 is SGHNT and CDR2 is YYREEE (reference sequence). CDR3 DNA sequence: TGTGCCAGCTCCCTGGCGCAGGGATTCTACGAGCAGTACTTC. Protein sequence: CASSLAQGFYEQYF.

This chain connects TRBV18 to TRBJ1-5; tentatively, D is TRBD1 (5 bases). CDR3 size: 14 residues. The ends were cut back, 3 bases at V and 7 bases at J, with 13 bases in the middle. Germline V gives CDR1 KGHSH, CDR2 LQKENI. The CDR3 DNA follows: TGTGCCAGCTCACCTGTAAGGGGAGGACAGCCCCAGCATTTT. It specifies CASSPVRGGQPQHF.

This clone was counted between two and nine times. This rearrangement joins TRBV7-9 to TRBJ2-7; D may correspond to TRBD1 or TRBD2 (5 bases each). Looked up from germline, CDR1 is SEHNR and CDR2 is FQNEAQ (reference sequence). Trimming cost V 5 bases and J 4 bases, with 12 bases left between them. This CDR3 region has 13 residues. Written as DNA, the CDR3 is TGTGCCAGCAGCCCCGGGACGAAATACGAGCAGTACTTC. It is translated as CASSPGTKYEQYF.

The rearrangement joins TRBV18 to TRBJ1-1; weak D call: TRBD1 (5 bases). This CDR3 comprises 14 residues. Germline CDR1 KGHSH, CDR2 LQKENI. The germline V and J ends were trimmed by 6 bases and 0 bases, with 11 bases remaining between them. The CDR3 protein is CASSDSGMNTEAFF. The CDR3, as DNA: TGTGCCAGCTCCGACAGCGGAATGAACACTGAAGCTTTCTTT.

The chain is built from TRBV4-3 and TRBJ2-2; TRBD2 matches at 8 bases. V lost 2 bases to trimming and J lost 5 bases; unmatched junction nucleotides: 1. CDR1 LGHNA and CDR2 YSLEER come from the germline V gene. The CDR3 has 14 residues. CDR3 region: CASSQPGGTGELFF. CDR3 DNA sequence: TGCGCCAGCAGCCAACCGGGGGGGACCGGGGAGCTGTTTTTT.

The chain links TRBV9 to TRBJ1-5, with D unresolved. This CDR3 is 15 amino acids long. V was clipped by 0 bases and J by 0 bases, with 7 bases between them. From germline, CDR1 is SGDLS and CDR2 YYNGEE. The CDR3 sequence is CASSVGGYSNQPQHF. DNA of the CDR3: TGTGCCAGCAGCGTAGGGGGATATAGCAATCAGCCCCAGCATTTT.

The gene calls are TRBV29-1 and TRBJ2-5; tentative D call: TRBD2 (5 bases). CDR3 length: 15 amino acids. Between the trimmed V and J ends, which lost 2 bases and 1 base, there was a span of 14 bases. The germline V gene has CDR1 SQVTM and CDR2 ANQGSEA. The CDR3 reads CSVERGWEGQETQYF. The CDR3 nucleotides are TGCAGCGTTGAACGGGGATGGGAAGGCCAAGAGACCCAGTACTTC.

This sequence joins TRBV27 and TRBJ1-6, with D perhaps TRBD1 (6 bases). Germline CDR1 reads MNHEY; CDR2 reads SMNVEV (reference sequence). Trimming removed 2 bases at V and 7 bases at J, with 15 bases between. This CDR3 has 16 amino acids. The CDR3 protein is CASSLNVPGVNSPLHF. The CDR3 coding sequence is TGTGCCAGCAGTTTAAATGTCCCAGGGGTGAATTCACCCCTCCACTTT.

V is TRBV9 and J is TRBJ2-1; D perhaps matches TRBD2 (6 bases). Germline V gene lookup returns CDR1 SGDLS and CDR2 YYNGEE. The V gene lost 4 bases and the J gene lost 6 bases, with 11 bases spanning the gap. The CDR3 is 13 residues long. The CDR3 DNA follows: TGTGCCAGCAGCCGGGGCGGGGCCAATGAGCAGTTCTTC. Its protein product is CASSRGGANEQFF.

This chain joins TRBV6-5 and TRBJ1-2, with D possibly being TRBD1 (6 bases). Germline lookup yields CDR1 MNHEY and CDR2 SVGAGI. The V end was cut by 7 bases, the J end by 8 bases, with 11 bases between. The CDR3 is made up of 11 amino acids. The CDR3 region has the DNA TGTGCCAGCACCGAGGGGGGCGGCTACACCTTC. Protein sequence: CASTEGGGYTF.

The chain couples TRBV5-4 to TRBJ1-3; D perhaps matches TRBD1 (5 bases). The V end was cut by 3 bases, the J end by 4 bases, with 11 bases between. The CDR3 has 14 amino acids. CDR1 SGHNT and CDR2 YYREEE come from the germline V gene (reference sequence). The CDR3 protein is CASSWGTPGNTIYF. Here the CDR3 DNA reads TGTGCCAGCAGCTGGGGGACGCCCGGAAACACCATATATTTT.

V and J are TRBV6-6 and TRBJ2-7; D may correspond to TRBD1 or TRBD2 (5 bases each). Trimming cost V 6 bases and J 7 bases, with 19 bases left between them. This CDR3 has 14 amino acids. Germline V gives CDR1 MNHNY, CDR2 SVGAGI (reference sequence). CDR3: CASSLGDGPREQYF. CDR3 in DNA: TGTGCCAGCAGCCTGGGGGACGGCCCCAGGGAGCAGTACTTC.

V is TRBV18 and J is TRBJ2-2; D perhaps matches TRBD1 (5 bases). The CDR3 is 15 residues long. Germline lookup yields CDR1 KGHSH and CDR2 LQKENI. Between the trimmed V and J ends, which lost 3 bases and 0 bases, there was a span of 8 bases. The CDR3 reads CASSPAGPNTGELFF. As DNA, the CDR3 is TGTGCCAGCTCACCGGCAGGGCCGAACACCGGGGAGCTGTTTTTT.

The chain is built from TRBV9 and TRBJ1-2, with 9 bases identical to TRBD1. V lost 4 bases, J lost 1 base, and 5 bases stayed unmatched. Germline-derived CDR1 and CDR2 are SGDLS and YYNGEE. The CDR3 runs to 15 residues. The CDR3 loop is CASSRPGQGNYGYTF. The CDR3 nucleotides are TGTGCCAGCAGCAGACCGGGACAGGGTAACTATGGCTACACCTTC. Drawing the rest from reference TRBV9 and TRBJ1-2, the complete variable domain is DSGVTQTPKHLITATGQRVTLRCSPRSGDLSVYWYQQSLDQGLQFLIQYYNGEERAKGNILERFSAQQFPDLHSELNLSSLELGDSALYFCASSRPGQGNYGYTFGSGTRLTVV.

This chain connects TRBV5-1 to TRBJ2-1; 10 nucleotides align to TRBD2. The CDR3 is 15 residues long. CDR1 SGHRS and CDR2 YFSETQ come from the germline V gene. The V gene end was trimmed by 2 bases and the J gene end by 2 bases; junction bases not matched to a gene: 1. The DNA for the CDR3 is TGCGCCAGCAGCTTAGGACTAGCGGCCTACAATGAGCAGTTCTTC. Translation: CASSLGLAAYNEQFF.

The V call is TRBV5-1, the J call TRBJ1-2; D gene ambiguous. The length of the CDR3 is 14 residues. V lost 0 bases and J 4 bases, leaving 10 bases between the germline ends. From germline, CDR1 is SGHRS and CDR2 YFSETQ. The CDR3 sequence: CASSLGEGLYGYTF. In nucleotides, the CDR3 is TGCGCCAGCAGCTTGGGGGAGGGTCTCTATGGCTACACCTTC.

V gene TRBV5-1 combines with J gene TRBJ2-2; 10 bases are a match to TRBD2. CDR3 length: 16 amino acids. The J segment lost 1 base and the V segment lost 4 bases, leaving 4 bases of the junction unmatched. Germline loops: CDR1 SGHRS, CDR2 YFSETQ. Here the CDR3 DNA reads TGCGCCAGCAGCCCTATAGCGGGGGGGAACACCGGGGAGCTGTTTTTT. Protein product: CASSPIAGGNTGELFF.

This chain links TRBV6-4 with TRBJ1-1; unclear D gene. CDR3 length equals 14 residues. The V end lost 6 bases, the J end lost 4 bases, and 15 bases lay between the germline ends. The germline V gene has CDR1 MRHNA and CDR2 SNTAGT. CDR3 protein: CASRAQPSGTEAFF. For the CDR3, the DNA is TGTGCCAGCAGGGCACAGCCCTCAGGCACTGAAGCTTTCTTT.

CDR3 bases: TGTGCCAGCAGCAAAGCGCTTTTGGGCAGGAACTATTCACCCCTCCACTTT. It translates to CASSKALLGRNYSPLHF. This chain links TRBV21-1 with TRBJ1-6; the table's D gene call, TRBD1, was not cross checked with the DNA. TRBV21-1 is deemed a pseudogene. The CDR3 extends over 17 amino acids.

The V and J genes are TRBV30 and TRBJ1-1; D ambiguous. The CDR3 is made up of 14 amino acids. Between the trimmed V and J ends, which lost 2 bases and 0 bases, there was a span of 10 bases. Germline V lookup: CDR1 GTSNPN, CDR2 SVGIG (reference sequence). The chain's CDR3 is CAWSRGLVNTEAFF. CDR3 nucleotide sequence: TGTGCCTGGAGTCGGGGTTTAGTGAACACTGAAGCTTTCTTT.